The rows below give T cell receptor beta chains drawn from one sample of a study of blood T cell repertoires in COVID-19. Sequenced by immunoSEQ multiplex PCR; TCRdb stores in-frame clones only, minus some. This sample has 150,000 to 200,000 clones; around 90% occur once, and the top ten carry roughly 2.5%. The sequenced sample consisted of peripheral blood. All receptors derive from a man in his forties with active or convalescent COVID-19. Each CDR3 is given with its conserved first and last residue. Fields, in order: clone size, D gene, V gene, J gene, CDR3 DNA, CDR3 protein. D genes are given only for firm matches. The size of a clone is reported for some rows only, either as once, few or many, or as a class for expanded clones.

NA	TRBD1	TRBV28	TRBJ1-4	TGTGCCAGCAGTAGGTCCACCGGGACAGGAAAACTGTTTTTT	CASSRSTGTGKLFF
NA	TRBD2	TRBV6-2/TRBV6-3	TRBJ2-1	TGTGCCAGCAGTTACTCACCGGGACTAGCGGGGGCAGGATCCTACAATGAGCAGTTCTTC	CASSYSPGLAGAGSYNEQFF
NA	TRBD1	TRBV24-1	TRBJ2-2	TGTGCCACGCGAGACGGGACAGGGTCCGCCGGGGAGCTGTTTTTT	CATRDGTGSAGELFF
NA	TRBD2	TRBV20-1	TRBJ2-5	TGCAGTGCTAGTAGCGGGGGCCAAGAGACCCAGTACTTC	CSASSGGQETQYF
NA	TRBD1	TRBV5-1	TRBJ1-2	TGCGCCAGCAGCCCGGGGACAGGCAACTATGGCTACACCTTC	CASSPGTGNYGYTF
once	NA	TRBV5-1	TRBJ1-5	TGCGCCAGCAGCTTGGGGGCGGGCCCGAATCAGCCCCAGCATTTT	CASSLGAGPNQPQHF
NA	TRBD2	TRBV5-4	TRBJ2-5	TGTGCCAGCAGCACACCGCTAGCGGGGGGGTTGGAGACCCAGTACTTC	CASSTPLAGGLETQYF
NA	NA	TRBV4-2	TRBJ2-7	TGTGCCAGCAGCCAAGATTCGGGGGTCTGGGAGCAGTACTTC	CASSQDSGVWEQYF
NA	NA	TRBV6-2/TRBV6-3	TRBJ1-4	TGTGCCAGCAGTTACACAGGGACAAAGGAAAAACTGTTTTTT	CASSYTGTKEKLFF
few	TRBD1	TRBV2	TRBJ1-6	TGTGCCAGCAGTGCAGGGGGCTCACCCCTCCACTTT	CASSAGGSPLHF
NA	NA	TRBV28	TRBJ1-4	TGTGCCAGCACCTATAACAGGGAGGGAACTAATGAAAAACTGTTTTTT	CASTYNREGTNEKLFF
once	TRBD2	TRBV5-1	TRBJ2-7	TGCGCCAGCAGCTTGGGACTAGCTGACGAGCAGTACTTC	CASSLGLADEQYF
NA	NA	TRBV19	TRBJ1-1	TGTGCCAGTAGTATAGCAGGCAGAATGAACACTGAAGCTTTCTTT	CASSIAGRMNTEAFF
NA	NA	TRBV6-1	TRBJ2-3	TGTGCCAGCAGTGACAACAGTTTTTCCGGCACAGATACGCAGTATTTT	CASSDNSFSGTDTQYF
NA	NA	TRBV6-1	TRBJ1-1	TGTGCCAGCAGTGAAATTCCCACCGGGGCTTTCTTT	CASSEIPTGAFF
NA	NA	TRBV28	TRBJ2-5	TGTGCCAGCAGCATCGGGACTTCGTACCAAGAGACCCAGTACTTC	CASSIGTSYQETQYF
NA	TRBD1	TRBV4-3	TRBJ1-6	TGCGCCAGCAGCCAGACAGGGGTTGGCTCACCCCTCCACTTT	CASSQTGVGSPLHF
NA	NA	TRBV3-1/TRBV3-2	TRBJ1-2	TGTGCCAGCAGCCCGATTTCGGCGGCCTTTTGCACCTTC	CASSPISAAFCTF
NA	NA	TRBV7-8	TRBJ1-6	TGTGCCAGCACCATTCGGGAATTATTCTATAATTCACCCCTCCACTTT	CASTIRELFYNSPLHF
few	TRBD1	TRBV30	TRBJ1-2	TGTGCCTGGAACTCCGGGACAGGTGATGGCTACACCTTC	CAWNSGTGDGYTF
NA	TRBD2	TRBV27	TRBJ2-2	TGTGCCAGCAGTTTACTGACTAGCGGGGGGCTCTGGCCGGGGGAGCTGTTTTTT	CASSLLTSGGLWPGELFF
NA	TRBD2	TRBV2	TRBJ2-3	TGTGCCAGCAGTGTGACTAGCGGCACAGATACGCAGTATTTT	CASSVTSGTDTQYF
NA	TRBD1	TRBV7-9	TRBJ2-3	TGTGCCAGCAGCCGGGACAGTTCAGATACGCAGTATTTT	CASSRDSSDTQYF
once	NA	TRBV28	TRBJ2-7	TGTGCCAGCAGTTCGTGGCGGGCGGGGGAGCAGTACTTC	CASSSWRAGEQYF
NA	NA	TRBV6-4	TRBJ1-5	TGTGCCAGCAGTGGGTCCACAGGCAATCAGCCCCAGCATTTT	CASSGSTGNQPQHF
NA	TRBD2	TRBV6-1	TRBJ2-1	TGTGCCAGCAGTGAAGCGCTGGCGGGGGGGTATCTTAATGAGCAGTTCTTC	CASSEALAGGYLNEQFF
NA	TRBD1	TRBV27	TRBJ2-7	TGTGCCAGCAGCGTCGACAGGGCTTACGAGCAGTACTTC	CASSVDRAYEQYF
few	NA	TRBV5-1	TRBJ1-4	TGCGCCAGCAGCGGCAGGGGAACTAATGAAAAACTGTTTTTT	CASSGRGTNEKLFF
NA	NA	TRBV27	TRBJ1-1	TGTGCCAGCAGTGACCCGCCGGGGAGGGACACTGAAGCTTTCTTT	CASSDPPGRDTEAFF
NA	TRBD1	TRBV10-3	TRBJ2-3	TGTGCCATCAGTGAGTCCGGGACAGTCTCCGATACGCAGTATTTT	CAISESGTVSDTQYF
NA	NA	TRBV28	TRBJ2-5	TGTGCCAGCAGGGACATGCTGGAGACCCAGTACTTC	CASRDMLETQYF
NA	NA	TRBV5-4	TRBJ2-5	TGTGCCAGCAGCCTCGAAGAGACCCAGTACTTC	CASSLEETQYF
NA	NA	TRBV2	TRBJ2-7	TGTGCCAGCAGTGCCCACGGGGGCTCCTACGAGCAGTACTTC	CASSAHGGSYEQYF
NA	NA	TRBV19	TRBJ1-3	TGTGCCAGTATGAGCTACTCTGGAAACACCATATATTTT	CASMSYSGNTIYF
NA	TRBD1	TRBV12-3/TRBV12-4	TRBJ1-1	TGTGCCAGCAGTCAGGGGGTTGGCACTGAAGCTTTCTTT	CASSQGVGTEAFF
NA	TRBD1	TRBV30	TRBJ1-1	TGTGACAAACCGGGACAGGGGCAGTCGAACACTGAAGCTTTCTTT	CDKPGQGQSNTEAFF
NA	NA	TRBV2	TRBJ1-1	TGTGCCAGCAGTGCCTTACAAAACACTGAAGCTTTCTTT	CASSALQNTEAFF
NA	NA	TRBV3-1/TRBV3-2	TRBJ1-4	TGTGCCAGTCGACAGTTAAATGAAAAACTGTTTTTT	CASRQLNEKLFF
NA	TRBD1	TRBV28	TRBJ1-1	TGTGCCAGCACCCCGGGAGGAACAGGGGGTGATGAAGCTTTCTTT	CASTPGGTGGDEAFF
NA	NA	TRBV5-1	TRBJ1-1	TGCGCCAGCACCTGGGGGCGAGGGGACACTGAAGCTTTCTTT	CASTWGRGDTEAFF